These 11 T cell receptor beta chains were all obtained from the same sample, sequenced in a study of OX40 agonist ivuxolimab in advanced cancers. The table came from immunoSEQ multiplex PCR; TCRdb's copy has only in-frame clones and leaves some out. The table includes some 84,000 clones, 80% to 90% detected once. Sequenced material: CD4+ or CD8+ T cells sorted from blood, taken in a trial of the OX40 agonist ivuxolimab. These receptors originate from an adult with an advanced solid tumor such as melanoma, head and neck, liver or kidney cancer.

This chain joins TRBV27 and TRBJ2-7; D is ambiguous. The V end was cut by 11 bases, the J end by 5 bases, with 10 bases between. CDR1 is MNHEY, CDR2 SMNVEV, per germline (reference sequence). This CDR3 region has 10 residues. DNA for the CDR3: TGTGCCGTACCGCCCCACGAGCAGTACTTC. Amino acid sequence: CAVPPHEQYF.

The chain couples TRBV7-2 to TRBJ2-2, with no clear D. Germline assignment: CDR1 SGHTA and CDR2 FQGNSA. Trimming stripped 1 base from V and 1 base from J, with 7 bases between. This CDR3 comprises 15 residues. The CDR3 DNA reads TGTGCCAGCAGCTTAGAATCCGGGAACACCGGGGAGCTGTTTTTT. Amino acids: CASSLESGNTGELFF.

For the CDR3, the DNA is TGCAGCGTGGAATCTACAGGGTCACGCGAGCAGTACGTC. This sequence encodes CSVESTGSREQYV. The V gene is TRBV29-1, the J gene TRBJ2-7, with D perhaps TRBD1 (6 bases). Germline CDR1 reads SQVTM; CDR2 reads ANQGSEA. The V end was cut by 6 bases, the J end by 6 bases, with 18 bases between. The CDR3 length is 13 residues.

This chain joins TRBV19 and TRBJ2-3; perhaps TRBD2 as D (6 bases). This CDR3 comprises 15 residues. V was pared by 4 bases and J by 1 base, with 12 bases between. Per germline, CDR1 LNHDA and CDR2 SQIVND (reference sequence). The CDR3 spells CASSTQGGGTDTQYF. Here the CDR3 DNA reads TGTGCCAGTAGTACACAAGGCGGGGGCACAGATACGCAGTATTTT.

The chain uses TRBV30 and TRBJ2-2; 13 positions agree with TRBD2. Germline V lookup: CDR1 GTSNPN, CDR2 SVGIG (reference sequence). This CDR3 has 14 residues. The J segment lost 6 bases and the V segment lost 5 bases, leaving 3 bases of the junction unmatched. CDR3 DNA: TGTGCCTGGGACGGACTAGCGGGAGCCGGGGAGCTGTTTTTT. Amino acid sequence: CAWDGLAGAGELFF.

This chain uses TRBV9 with TRBJ2-6, with 10 bases lining up with TRBD2. CDR1 is SGDLS, CDR2 YYNGEE, per germline. V dropped 4 bases and J dropped 0; count of bases not matched to a gene: 10. The CDR3 sequence is 19 residues long. The CDR3 protein is CASSSPLAGGRSGANVLTF. The CDR3 bases are TGTGCCAGCAGCTCCCCCTTAGCGGGGGGCCGCTCTGGGGCCAACGTCCTGACTTTC.

The rearrangement joins TRBV18 to TRBJ2-6; a weak D match, TRBD1 (5 bases). CDR1 is KGHSH, CDR2 LQKENI, per germline. CDR3 size: 13 residues. V lost 3 bases and J lost 8, with 8 bases in between. CDR3 coding DNA: TGTGCCAGCTCACCTCAGGGTACCAACGTCCTGACTTTC. Residues: CASSPQGTNVLTF.

This clone has just a few counts. This chain links TRBV10-2 with TRBJ1-5; D perhaps matches TRBD1 (5 bases). Germline CDR1 reads WSHSY; CDR2 reads SAAADI. V lost 4 bases and J lost 6, with 10 bases in between. The CDR3 runs 13 residues. The CDR3 loop reads CASSVKGAQPQHF. In nucleotides, the CDR3 is TGCGCCAGCAGTGTGAAAGGGGCTCAGCCCCAGCATTTT.

The chain combines TRBV19 with TRBJ2-7; D perhaps matches TRBD2 (6 bases). This CDR3 is built from 15 residues. Trimming took off 5 bases at V and 0 bases at J, with 14 bases between the two ends. Germline V gives CDR1 LNHDA, CDR2 SQIVND (reference sequence). The CDR3 protein is CASSPRGTFSYEQYF. For the CDR3, the DNA is TGTGCCAGTAGTCCAAGAGGGACTTTCTCCTACGAGCAGTACTTC.

The chain links TRBV5-1 to TRBJ1-1; 9 bases are shared with TRBD1. This CDR3 spans 16 amino acids. Trimming removed 0 bases from V and 1 base from J; junction bases left unmatched: 4. Germline assignment: CDR1 SGHRS and CDR2 YFSETQ. The CDR3 spells CASSLAWGQGNTEAFF. Here the CDR3 DNA reads TGCGCCAGCAGCTTGGCCTGGGGACAGGGGAACACTGAAGCTTTCTTT.

The chain couples TRBV7-3 to TRBJ2-3; D might be TRBD1 (6 bases). V lost 1 base and J 3 bases, leaving 11 bases between the germline ends. Germline-derived CDR1 and CDR2 are SGHTA and FQGTGA. This CDR3 is 15 amino acids long. In DNA form, the CDR3 reads TGTGCCAGCAGCTTAATGGGGGCCCCAACAGATACGCAGTATTTT. As protein: CASSLMGAPTDTQYF.